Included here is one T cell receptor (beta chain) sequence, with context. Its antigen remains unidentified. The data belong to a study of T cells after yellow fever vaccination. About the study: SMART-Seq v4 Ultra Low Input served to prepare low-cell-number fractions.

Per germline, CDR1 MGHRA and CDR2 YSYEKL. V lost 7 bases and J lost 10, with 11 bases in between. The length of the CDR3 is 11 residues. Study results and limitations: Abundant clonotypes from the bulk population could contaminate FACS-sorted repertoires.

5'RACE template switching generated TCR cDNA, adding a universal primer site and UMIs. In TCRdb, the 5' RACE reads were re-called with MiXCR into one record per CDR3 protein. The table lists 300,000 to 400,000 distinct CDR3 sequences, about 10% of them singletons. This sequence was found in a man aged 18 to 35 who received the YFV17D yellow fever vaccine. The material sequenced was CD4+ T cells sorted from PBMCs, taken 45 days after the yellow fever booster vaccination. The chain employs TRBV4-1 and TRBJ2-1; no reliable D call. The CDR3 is CASTGVSEQFF. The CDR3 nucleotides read TGCGCCAGCACCGGCGTCTCCGAGCAGTTCTTC.